The rows below give T cell receptor beta chains drawn from one sample of a study of shared T cell receptors in the human thymus. This table comes from immunoSEQ multiplex PCR, and its TCRdb copy is limited to in-frame clones, with some not included. The table records hundreds of thousands of clones, around 87% of them present only once. A further study also used this sample, focusing on human thymus T cells.

Source material: thymocytes. These receptors were collected from a boy younger than two with a congenital heart defect. The conserved cysteine and the conserved F or W are not part of the CDR3 here. Fields, in order: J gene, clone size, V gene, CDR3 protein. Clone size is stated in some rows and not others, as once, few, many or a class when expanded.

>TRBJ1-1|NA|TRBV4-3
ASSQDRGEAF
>TRBJ2-2|NA|TRBV5-1
ASSLAAQGVNTGELF
>TRBJ2-3|NA|TRBV15
ATSRDRDSRGDTQY
>TRBJ2-7|NA|TRBV11-3
ASSFKAGTEAYEQY
>TRBJ2-7|NA|TRBV18
ASSAPRLYEQY
>TRBJ2-7|NA|TRBV2
ASSRKPPAGHSYEQY
>TRBJ1-4|NA|TRBV4-1
ASSPKRQSSTPEKLF
>TRBJ2-7|NA|TRBV28
ASSETGEGFHEQY
>TRBJ2-3|NA|TRBV10-1
ASSRAADTQY
>TRBJ2-2|NA|TRBV14
ASSQERGRTGELF
>TRBJ2-7|once|TRBV27
ASSLSRRQDEQY
>TRBJ2-7|NA|TRBV5-5
ASSLVGTGSHEQY
>TRBJ1-4|NA|TRBV9
ASRVDSPYSTNEKLF
>TRBJ2-3|once|TRBV28
ASSLLPGKGTDTQY
>TRBJ1-1|NA|TRBV28
ASSSSLVGTAPMNTEAF
>TRBJ2-7|NA|TRBV7-2
ASSFLPSYEQY
>TRBJ1-1|NA|TRBV12-5
ASGLAKGEEAF
>TRBJ1-4|once|TRBV6-5
ASSYSKGRGSAGLF
>TRBJ2-5|NA|TRBV14
ASSQDRDFRETQY
>TRBJ1-4|NA|TRBV2
ASRGRDRDEKLF
>TRBJ2-5|NA|TRBV5-1
ASSFPPGGVGEETQY
>TRBJ2-4|few|TRBV28
ASSGQGGVVDIQY
>TRBJ1-6|NA|TRBV28
ASSPPTGTENSPLH
>TRBJ1-2|NA|TRBV27
TSSLRGHGYT
>TRBJ2-2|NA|TRBV28
ASSSGIRTGELF
>TRBJ1-1|NA|TRBV28
ASSPLGQKVTEAF